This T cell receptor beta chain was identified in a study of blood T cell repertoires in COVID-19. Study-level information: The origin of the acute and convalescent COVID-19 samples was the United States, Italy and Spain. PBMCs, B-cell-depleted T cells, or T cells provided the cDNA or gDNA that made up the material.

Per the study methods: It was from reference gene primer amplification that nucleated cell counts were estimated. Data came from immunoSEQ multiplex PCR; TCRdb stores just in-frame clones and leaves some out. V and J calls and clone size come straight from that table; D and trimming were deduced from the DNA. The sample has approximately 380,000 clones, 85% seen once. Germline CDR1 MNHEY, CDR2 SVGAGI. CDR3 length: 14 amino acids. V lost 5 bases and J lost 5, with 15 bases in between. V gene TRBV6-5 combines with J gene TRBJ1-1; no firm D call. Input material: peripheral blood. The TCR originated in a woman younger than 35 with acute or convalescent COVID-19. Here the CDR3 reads CASSLRPEGTEAFF. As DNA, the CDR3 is TGTGCCAGCAGTCTCCGACCGGAGGGTACTGAAGCTTTCTTT.